Below, one T cell receptor (beta chain) is given with its context. Its antigen is currently unknown. J gave up 7 bases and V 6 bases, and 6 bases lay outside the gene matches. The CDR3 extends over 14 amino acids. Germline-derived CDR1 and CDR2 are MNHNY and SVGAGI (reference sequence). This entry belongs to a study of T cells after posttransplantation cyclophosphamide. Findings and limits, study-wide: Recipient CMV seropositivity and CMV reactivation strongly tracked TRB clonality. Donor-recipient repertoire similarity was low at 1-2 months, rising over year one.

Clones were read by immunoSEQ multiplex PCR, and TCRdb kept only the in-frame ones, dropping some. This sample has 870 or so clones, with less than 85% found just once. The chain carries TRBV6-6 and TRBJ2-1; 10 positions match TRBD2. Sequencing was performed on memory CD8+ T cells sorted from blood. The receptor comes from a woman between 50 and 59 years old in good health and a related stem cell transplant donor. The CDR3 coding sequence is TGTGCCAGCAGCTCCCTAGCGGGAGTGAATGAGCAGTTCTTC. It translates to CASSSLAGVNEQFF.